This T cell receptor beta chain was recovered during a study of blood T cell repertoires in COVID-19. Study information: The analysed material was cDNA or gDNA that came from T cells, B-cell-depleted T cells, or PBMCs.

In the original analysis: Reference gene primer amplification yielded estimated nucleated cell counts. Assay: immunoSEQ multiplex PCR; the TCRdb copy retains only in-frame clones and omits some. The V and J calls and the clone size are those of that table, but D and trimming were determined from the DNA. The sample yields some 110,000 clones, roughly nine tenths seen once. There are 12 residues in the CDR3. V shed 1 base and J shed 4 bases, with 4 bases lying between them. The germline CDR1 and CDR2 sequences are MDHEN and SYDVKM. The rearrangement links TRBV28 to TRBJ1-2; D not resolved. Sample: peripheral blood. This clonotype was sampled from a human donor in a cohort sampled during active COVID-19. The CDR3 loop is CASSLSSYGYTF. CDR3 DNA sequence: TGTGCCAGCAGTTTATCTTCCTATGGCTACACCTTC.